The 27 T cell receptor beta chains below all came from one sample that was sequenced in a study of T cells in Graves' hyperthyroidism and ophthalmopathy. TCR beta CDR3 regions were amplified from RNA. The study used the HTBI primer set for a first-round RT-PCR of the TCR CDR3. TCRdb used MiXCR to reprocess the multiplex PCR reads, holding one entry per CDR3 protein. The table includes approximately 620,000 distinct CDR3 sequences, over 11% detected once. The sequencing sample was made of blood. The receptor set was obtained from a woman in her 30s with Graves' hyperthyroidism that later progressed to Graves' ophthalmopathy.

In this sample, this clonotype turned up many times. This chain uses TRBV11-2 with TRBJ1-1; D gene ambiguous. The CDR3 extends over 13 amino acids. Germline CDR1 SGHAT, CDR2 FQNNGV. Trimming took off 9 bases at V and 1 base at J, with 12 bases between the two ends. CDR3 in amino acids: CASIKAGNTEAFF. The CDR3 DNA reads TGTGCCAGTATTAAGGCGGGGAACACTGAAGCTTTCTTT.

At least ten counts were recorded for this clonotype. The V gene is TRBV2, the J gene TRBJ2-1, with 10 bases fitting TRBD2. The germline V gene encodes CDR1 SNHLY and CDR2 FYNNEI. The V segment lost 4 bases and the J segment 8 bases; nucleotides outside the gene matches: 8. There are 15 residues in the CDR3. The chain's CDR3 is CASSVPLAGVYEQFF. The CDR3 DNA reads TGTGCCAGCAGTGTGCCGCTAGCGGGAGTTTATGAGCAGTTCTTC. Using reference TRBV2 and TRBJ2-1 for the parts outside the CDR3, the full variable domain is EPEVTQTPSHQVTQMGQEVILRCVPISNHLYFYWYRQILGQKVEFLVSFYNNEISEKSEIFDDQFSVERPDGSNFTLKIRSTKLEDSAMYFCASSVPLAGVYEQFFGPGTRLTVL.

The V gene is TRBV27, the J gene TRBJ2-3; 8 nucleotides agree with TRBD2. V lost 3 bases, J lost 9 bases, and 8 bases stayed unmatched. This CDR3 contains 14 residues. The germline CDR1 and CDR2 sequences are MNHEY and SMNVEV (reference sequence). The DNA of the CDR3 is TGTGCCAGCAGTTTCCCTAGCGGGCCAGGAACGCAGTATTTT. It codes for CASSFPSGPGTQYF.

This chain uses TRBV27 with TRBJ2-3, with D tentatively TRBD2 (5 bases). CDR3 length: 15 residues. Germline V CDR1 and CDR2: MNHEY, SMNVEV (reference sequence). The ends were cut back, 3 bases at V and 4 bases at J, with 14 bases in the middle. CDR3 coding DNA: TGTGCCAGCAGTTTGTACTTCGGGGATCCAGATACGCAGTATTTT. Translating it yields CASSLYFGDPDTQYF.

This clonotype was observed a few times. This chain uses TRBV14 with TRBJ1-3; D gene ambiguous. CDR3 length: 15 amino acids. Trimming stripped 4 bases from V and 0 bases from J, with 10 bases between. From germline, CDR1 is SGHDN and CDR2 FVKESK. DNA of the CDR3: TGTGCCAGCAGCCTCGGTCAGTTCTCTGGAAACACCATATATTTT. As protein: CASSLGQFSGNTIYF.

This clonotype was observed many times. V and J are TRBV29-1 and TRBJ2-5, with a possible D match to TRBD2 (5 bases). The germline gives CDR1 SQVTM, CDR2 ANQGSEA. This CDR3 comprises 12 residues. Trimming left V 5 bases short and J 5 bases short, with 12 bases between. CDR3 in DNA: TGCAGCGTTCAATGGGAGTACGAGACCCAGTACTTC. Translating it yields CSVQWEYETQYF.

The table lists this clonotype with a few counts. CDR3 bases: TGTGCCAGCACGGGGGGGAGGAACACCGGGGAGCTGTTTTTT. The encoded protein is CASTGGRNTGELFF. The chain links TRBV5-6 to TRBJ2-2; 8 bases map to TRBD2. After removal of 6 bases from V and 1 base from J, the junction contained 2 bases not matched to a gene. This CDR3 spans 14 amino acids. Germline CDR1 and CDR2: SGHDT and YYEEEE.

This clonotype came up many times. The chain uses TRBV29-1 and TRBJ1-1; 9 nucleotides match TRBD1. The CDR3 spans 15 residues. CDR1 SQVTM and CDR2 ANQGSEA come from the germline V gene. V lost 6 bases, J lost 0 bases, and 8 bases stayed unmatched. This CDR3 reads CSVQRTGALNTEAFF. DNA for the CDR3: TGCAGCGTCCAGCGGACAGGGGCCCTGAACACTGAAGCTTTCTTT. The whole variable domain, filled in from reference TRBV29-1 and TRBJ1-1, reads SAVISQKPSRDICQRGTSLTIQCQVDSQVTMMFWYRQQPGQSLTLIATANQGSEATYESGFVIDKFPISRPNLTFSTLTVSNMSPEDSSIYLCSVQRTGALNTEAFFGQGTRLTVV.

This clonotype was recorded many times. The V gene is TRBV28, the J gene TRBJ2-7, with 7 bases identical to TRBD2. This CDR3 spans 13 amino acids. Germline CDR1 MDHEN, CDR2 SYDVKM. V trimming: 8 bases; J trimming: 7 bases; junction bases outside the gene matches: 11. The CDR3 DNA reads TGTGCCAGCCGAGATAGCGGGCGGAGAGAGCAGTACTTC. Translated: CASRDSGRREQYF.

As concerns this clonotype: Since a much larger clone is just one base distant, this may be a read error. CDR3 sequence: CASRRDRTAQQYF. In nucleotides, the CDR3 is TGTGCCAGCAGGAGGGACAGGACGGCCCAGCAGTACTTC. The chain employs TRBV6-1 and TRBJ2-7, with 8 positions matching TRBD1. The J segment lost 8 bases and the V segment lost 6 bases, leaving 9 bases of the junction unmatched. The CDR3 has 13 amino acids. The germline CDR1 and CDR2 sequences are MNHNS and SASEGT.

At least ten counts were recorded for this clonotype. The chain carries TRBV11-2 and TRBJ2-3, with 7 bases fitting TRBD1. The CDR3 extends over 14 amino acids. The V gene's germline CDR1 is SGHAT and CDR2 FQNNGV. V shed 11 bases and J 4 bases; nucleotides not matched to a gene: 12. CDR3: CASGGTYGADTQYF. CDR3 nucleotide sequence: TGTGCCTCAGGGGGAACCTACGGCGCAGATACGCAGTATTTT. Drawing the rest from reference TRBV11-2 and TRBJ2-3, the complete variable domain is EAGVAQSPRYKIIEKRQSVAFWCNPISGHATLYWYQQILGQGPKLLIQFQNNGVVDDSQLPKDRFSAERLKGVDSTLKIQPAKLEDSAVYLCASGGTYGADTQYFGPGTRLTVL.

This clonotype was found many times. The genes are TRBV9 and TRBJ2-1, with 8 nucleotides matching TRBD1. The junction had 9 bases not matched to a gene; V was cut back by 3 bases and J by 7 bases. The CDR3 is 15 residues long. Germline CDR1 is SGDLS and CDR2 is YYNGEE. The CDR3 DNA sequence: TGTGCCAGCAGCGACGGACAGGGTTTCCTAAATGAGCAGTTCTTC. Protein product: CASSDGQGFLNEQFF. Full variable domain (missing parts from reference TRBV9 and TRBJ2-1): DSGVTQTPKHLITATGQRVTLRCSPRSGDLSVYWYQQSLDQGLQFLIQYYNGEERAKGNILERFSAQQFPDLHSELNLSSLELGDSALYFCASSDGQGFLNEQFFGPGTRLTVL.

This clonotype came up many times. The chain links TRBV11-2 to TRBJ1-1, with D tentatively TRBD1 (5 bases). Germline CDR1 reads SGHAT; CDR2 reads FQNNGV. The CDR3 extends over 13 amino acids. V was clipped by 1 base and J by 4 bases, with 7 bases between them. The CDR3 nucleotides read TGTGCCAGCAGCTTAGGAAGGGGCACTGAAGCTTTCTTT. Its protein is CASSLGRGTEAFF.

There are many counts of this clonotype. The chain recombines TRBV9 with TRBJ2-2, with TRBD1 as a possible D gene (5 bases). Germline-derived CDR1 and CDR2 are SGDLS and YYNGEE. V lost 3 bases, J lost 4 bases, and 13 bases lay in between. The CDR3 consists of 15 residues. The CDR3 reads CASSARLRVTGELFF. The DNA of the CDR3 is TGTGCCAGCAGCGCCCGTCTCAGGGTCACCGGGGAGCTGTTTTTT.

This clonotype was seen at least ten times. J is TRBJ1-2 and V is TRBV2, with a possible D match to TRBD1 (6 bases). Trimming took off 6 bases at V and 3 bases at J, with 23 bases between the two ends. The CDR3 loop spans 17 amino acids. CDR1 is SNHLY and CDR2 is FYNNEI in the germline V gene. In DNA, the CDR3 is TGTGCCAGCAGCCAGAACAGGGCTACCTTTGGCGACTATGGCTACACCTTC. Translation: CASSQNRATFGDYGYTF.

This clonotype was counted many times. CDR3 bases: TGTGCCAGCAGTCCGACGGGAGAGAAAAATGAAAAACTGTTTTTT. This encodes CASSPTGEKNEKLFF. The chain uses TRBV12-3 or TRBV12-4 and TRBJ1-4; no clear D. The CDR3 consists of 15 residues. The V gene lost 5 bases and the J gene lost 5 bases, with 15 bases spanning the gap.

This chain joins TRBV15 and TRBJ1-1; 7 nucleotides agree with TRBD1. The J segment lost 1 base and the V segment lost 0 bases, leaving 2 bases of the junction unmatched. Germline V gene lookup returns CDR1 LNHNV and CDR2 YYDKDF (reference sequence). This CDR3 contains 15 residues. CDR3 bases: TGTGCCACCAGCAGAGAGGACAGGTCGAACACTGAAGCTTTCTTT. Translating gives CATSREDRSNTEAFF.

At least ten counts were recorded for this clonotype. The chain couples TRBV3-1 to TRBJ1-1, with 10 bases lining up with TRBD1. With 1 base clipped from V and 7 bases from J, the junction kept 6 bases outside the gene matches. Germline CDR1 and CDR2: LGHDT and YNNKEL (reference sequence). CDR3 length: 15 residues. Here the CDR3 DNA reads TGTGCCAGCAGCCAAGTCAGGACAGGGGGGAGTGAAGCTTTCTTT. Encoded protein: CASSQVRTGGSEAFF.

This clonotype was seen at least ten times. DNA for the CDR3: TGTGCCAGCAGCTGGGGGATGGGAGCGGGAGTTAATGGGGATACGCAGTATTTT. It encodes CASSWGMGAGVNGDTQYF. V and J are TRBV28 and TRBJ2-3; 8 nucleotides match TRBD2. Germline values: CDR1 MDHEN, CDR2 SYDVKM. Losses at the gene ends were 6 bases for V and 6 bases for J; bases not matched to a gene: 20. The CDR3 length is 18 residues.

The chain carries TRBV6-4 and TRBJ1-2, with TRBD1 matching 9 bases. The CDR3 extends over 14 amino acids. J lost 9 bases, V lost 4 bases, and 9 bases had no gene match. Germline CDR1 reads MRHNA; CDR2 reads SNTAGT. The CDR3 DNA follows: TGTGCCAGCAGTGTTACGACGGACAGGGGAAGCTACACCTTC. Amino acid sequence: CASSVTTDRGSYTF.

This clonotype was counted between two and nine times. This chain uses TRBV4-1 with TRBJ2-2; D ambiguous. Per the germline V gene, CDR1 is MGHRA and CDR2 is YSYEKL. This CDR3 comprises 12 residues. V lost 4 bases and J 7 bases, leaving 7 bases between the germline ends. The CDR3 spells CASSPFYGELFF. CDR3 in DNA: TGCGCCAGCAGCCCCTTCTACGGGGAGCTGTTTTTT.

This clonotype has just a few counts. The V call is TRBV4-3, the J call TRBJ2-7, with a tentative D call TRBD2 (5 bases). Trimming shortened V by 0 bases and J by 2 bases, and 14 bases separated the two germline ends. CDR1 and CDR2 from the germline V gene are LGHNA and YSLEER. The length of the CDR3 is 16 residues. As DNA, the CDR3 is TGCGCCAGCAGCCAAGACTATTCAGCCGGGACCTACGAGCAGTACTTC. This encodes CASSQDYSAGTYEQYF.

This clonotype has at least ten counts. The chain is built from TRBV11-3 and TRBJ1-1; D unclear. Trimming took off 2 bases at V and 0 bases at J, with 7 bases between the two ends. The germline V gene encodes CDR1 SGHNT and CDR2 YENEEA. The CDR3 contains 14 residues. Here the CDR3 reads CASSLRAMNTEAFF. CDR3 bases: TGTGCCAGCAGCTTACGGGCGATGAACACTGAAGCTTTCTTT. Drawing the rest from reference TRBV11-3 and TRBJ1-1, the complete variable domain is EAGVVQSPRYKIIEKKQPVAFWCNPISGHNTLYWYLQNLGQGPELLIRYENEEAVDDSQLPKDRFSAERLKGVDSTLKIQPAELGDSAVYLCASSLRAMNTEAFFGQGTRLTVV.

This clonotype was recorded many times. CDR3 sequence reads: CASSVAGEFNQPQHF. The CDR3 DNA reads as TGTGCCAGCAGCGTAGCGGGAGAGTTTAATCAGCCCCAGCATTTT. The genes are TRBV9 and TRBJ1-5; D ambiguous. The CDR3 runs 15 residues. Trimming removed 0 bases from V and 4 bases from J, with 11 bases in between. CDR1 is SGDLS, CDR2 YYNGEE, per germline.

This clonotype showed up many times. J is TRBJ2-3 and V is TRBV20-1; 8 bases are a match to TRBD2. The V segment lost 4 bases and the J segment 0 bases; nucleotides outside the gene matches: 3. Germline V gives CDR1 DFQATT, CDR2 SNEGSKA (reference sequence). The length of the CDR3 is 14 residues. The DNA for the CDR3 is TGCAGTGCTATTAGCGGGGTCAGCACAGATACGCAGTATTTT. Translation: CSAISGVSTDTQYF.

In its sample, this clonotype was seen many times. This chain uses TRBV7-8 with TRBJ2-3; D is possibly TRBD1 or TRBD2 (5 bases each). V shed 1 base and J shed 8 bases, with 16 bases lying between them. This CDR3 comprises 15 residues. Germline-derived CDR1 and CDR2 are SGHVS and FQNEAQ. Here the CDR3 DNA reads TGTGCCAGCAGCTTAGGACAGATTTTAGAGGGTACGCAGTATTTT. Protein: CASSLGQILEGTQYF.

This clonotype was recorded many times. The chain is built from TRBV10-1 and TRBJ2-2; 7 nucleotides line up with TRBD2. The V gene's germline CDR1 is WNHNN and CDR2 SYGVQD (reference sequence). The CDR3 is 14 amino acids. With V trimmed by 6 bases and J by 5 bases, 6 bases remained unmatched. CDR3 sequence reads: CASSRGGGTGELFF. As DNA, the CDR3 is TGCGCCAGCAGCCGTGGGGGAGGGACCGGGGAGCTGTTTTTT.